This T cell receptor beta chain is drawn from a study of T cells in localized non-small cell lung cancer. Sequencing used immunoSEQ multiplex PCR; TCRdb keeps in-frame clones, though not all of them. The table records around 2,500 clones, around 21% of them present only once. Germline CDR1 reads LGHNT; CDR2 reads FRNRAP. This CDR3 has 13 amino acids. The gene calls are TRBV12-5 and TRBJ1-5; TRBD1 is a possible D gene (5 bases). This TCR was recovered from a woman aged 40-69 years with stage I lung adenocarcinoma. Sequencing used normal lung tissue next to the tumor, obtained before any cancer treatment. The CDR3 DNA sequence: TGTGCCAGCAACCCGAGGGGTAATCAGCCCCAGCATTTT. Translating it yields CASNPRGNQPQHF.